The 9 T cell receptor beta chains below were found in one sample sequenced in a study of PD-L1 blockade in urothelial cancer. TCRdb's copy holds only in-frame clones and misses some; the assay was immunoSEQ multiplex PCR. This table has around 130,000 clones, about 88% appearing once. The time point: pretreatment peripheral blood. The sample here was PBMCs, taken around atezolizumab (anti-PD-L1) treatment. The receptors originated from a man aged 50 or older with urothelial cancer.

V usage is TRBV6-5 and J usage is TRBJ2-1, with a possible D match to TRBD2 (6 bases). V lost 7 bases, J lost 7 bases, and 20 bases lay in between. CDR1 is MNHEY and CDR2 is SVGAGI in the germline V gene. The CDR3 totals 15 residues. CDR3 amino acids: CASTLRARGRNEQFF. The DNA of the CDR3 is TGTGCCAGCACCCTACGGGCACGGGGGAGGAATGAGCAGTTCTTC.

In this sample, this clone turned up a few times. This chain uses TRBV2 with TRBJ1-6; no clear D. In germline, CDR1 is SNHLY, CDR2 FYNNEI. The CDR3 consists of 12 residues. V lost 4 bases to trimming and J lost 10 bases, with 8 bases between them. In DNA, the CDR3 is TGTGCCAGCAGTGTGGGCTACTCACCCCTCCACTTT. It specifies CASSVGYSPLHF.

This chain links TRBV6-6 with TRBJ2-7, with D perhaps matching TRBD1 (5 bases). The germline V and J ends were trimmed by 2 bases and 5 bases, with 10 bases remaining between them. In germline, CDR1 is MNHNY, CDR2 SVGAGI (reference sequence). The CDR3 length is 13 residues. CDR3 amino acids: CASSYRGGDEQYF. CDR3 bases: TGTGCCAGCAGTTACAGGGGTGGTGACGAGCAGTACTTC.

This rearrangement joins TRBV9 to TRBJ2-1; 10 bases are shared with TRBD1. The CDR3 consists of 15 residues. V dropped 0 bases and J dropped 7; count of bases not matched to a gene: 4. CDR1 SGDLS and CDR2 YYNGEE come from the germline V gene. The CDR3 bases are TGTGCCAGCAGCGTAGGGGGACAGGGGCATAATGAGCAGTTCTTC. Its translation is CASSVGGQGHNEQFF.

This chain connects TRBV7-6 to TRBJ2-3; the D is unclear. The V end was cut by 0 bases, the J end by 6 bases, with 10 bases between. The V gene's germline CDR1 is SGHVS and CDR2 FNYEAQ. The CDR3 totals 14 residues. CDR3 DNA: TGTGCCAGCAGCTTAGCGGTCTACTCGGATACGCAGTATTTT. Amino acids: CASSLAVYSDTQYF.

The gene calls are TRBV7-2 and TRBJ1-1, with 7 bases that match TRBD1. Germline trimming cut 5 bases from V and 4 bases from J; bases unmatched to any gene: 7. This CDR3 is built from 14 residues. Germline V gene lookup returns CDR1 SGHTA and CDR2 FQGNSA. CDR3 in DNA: TGTGCCAGCAGCAACCGACAGGGAGGCACTGAAGCTTTCTTT. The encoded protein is CASSNRQGGTEAFF.

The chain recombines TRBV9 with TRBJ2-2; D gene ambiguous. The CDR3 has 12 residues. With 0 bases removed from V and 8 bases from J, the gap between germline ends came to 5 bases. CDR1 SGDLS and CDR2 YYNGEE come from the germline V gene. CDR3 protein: CASSVGGGELFF. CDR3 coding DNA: TGTGCCAGCAGCGTAGGAGGAGGGGAGCTGTTTTTT.

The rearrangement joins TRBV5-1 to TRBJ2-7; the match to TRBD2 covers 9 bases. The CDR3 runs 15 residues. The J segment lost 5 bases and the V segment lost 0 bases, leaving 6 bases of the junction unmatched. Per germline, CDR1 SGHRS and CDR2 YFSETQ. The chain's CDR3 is CASSLAAGGFDEQYF. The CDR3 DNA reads TGCGCCAGCAGCTTGGCCGCGGGAGGGTTTGACGAGCAGTACTTC.

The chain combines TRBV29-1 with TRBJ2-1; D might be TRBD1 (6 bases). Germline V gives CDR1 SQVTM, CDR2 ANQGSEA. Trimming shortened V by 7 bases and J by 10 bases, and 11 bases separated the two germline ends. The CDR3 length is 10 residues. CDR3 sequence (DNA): TGCAGCGCCTCCGACAGGGAGCAGTTCTTC. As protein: CSASDREQFF.